The rows below give T cell receptor beta chains drawn from one sample of a study of response to subunit inactivated influenza vaccine. TCRdb re-derived calls from the RT-PCR reads in MiXCR, one entry per CDR3 protein. The sample has about 580,000 distinct CDR3 sequences, around 15% seen once. Source: PBMCs from blood, taken 12 days after vaccination. Receptors originate from a man aged 45-65 years who received an inactivated influenza vaccine. Each CDR3 is given with its conserved first and last residue. D genes are given only for firm matches. Size values are once, few and many counts, or a class for expanded clones, and some rows have none.

J gene	D gene	V gene	clone size	CDR3 protein	CDR3 DNA
TRBJ2-3	-	TRBV18	-	CASSPRTSGTSTDTQYF	TGTGCCAGCTCACCAAGGACTTCGGGGACTAGCACAGATACGCAGTATTTT
TRBJ2-7	-	TRBV5-1	many	CASSVGDYEQYF	TGCGCCAGCAGCGTCGGGGACTACGAGCAGTACTTC
TRBJ2-1	TRBD2	TRBV9	few	CASSLLGAGGWNEQFF	TGTGCCAGCAGCCTACTCGGTGCGGGAGGATGGAATGAGCAGTTCTTC
TRBJ1-3	-	TRBV29-1	many	CSVDRGASGNTIYF	TGCAGCGTTGACAGGGGCGCATCTGGAAACACCATATATTTT
TRBJ2-6	-	TRBV20-1	-	CSASVDRVAGANVLTF	TGCAGTGCTAGTGTTGATCGGGTGGCTGGGGCCAACGTCCTGACTTTC
TRBJ2-6	-	TRBV6-1	-	CASSAGQFTSGANVLTF	TGTGCCAGCAGTGCCGGACAGTTCACCTCTGGGGCCAACGTCCTGACTTTC
TRBJ2-1	TRBD2	TRBV6-1	-	CASSDLLAGGPHEQFF	TGTGCCAGCAGTGACCTCCTAGCGGGAGGGCCGCATGAGCAGTTCTTC
TRBJ2-7	-	TRBV2	-	CASSPDARWKYF	TGTGCCAGCAGCCCAGACGCGCGGTGGAAGTACTTC
TRBJ2-7	TRBD2	TRBV18	-	CASSTPGLAGGSEQYF	TGTGCCAGCTCAACTCCGGGACTAGCGGGAGGCTCCGAGCAGTACTTC
TRBJ2-7	-	TRBV2	many	CASSDTGTPRYYEQYF	TGTGCCAGCAGCGACACCGGGACCCCGAGGTATTACGAGCAGTACTTC
TRBJ1-2	-	TRBV12-3/TRBV12-4	-	CASSPHGTNYGYTF	TGTGCCAGCAGCCCACACGGGACAAACTATGGCTACACCTTC
TRBJ1-3	-	TRBV3-1	-	CASSQDTAGNTIYF	TGTGCCAGCAGCCAAGATACAGCAGGAAACACCATATATTTT
TRBJ1-1	-	TRBV4-2	-	CASSQVVTTLNTEAFF	TGTGCCAGCAGCCAAGTTGTGACGACACTGAACACTGAAGCTTTCTTT
TRBJ2-5	TRBD2	TRBV5-1	-	CASSRDRGEETQYF	TGCGCCAGCAGCCGTGATCGGGGGGAAGAGACCCAGTACTTC
TRBJ2-7	TRBD1	TRBV12-3/TRBV12-4	-	CASSFWLQGQGRHEQYF	TGTGCCAGCAGTTTCTGGTTGCAGGGACAGGGGAGGCACGAGCAGTACTTC
TRBJ1-6	-	TRBV20-1	-	CSARVSGPQSLHF	TGCAGTGCTAGAGTGTCCGGGCCCCAGTCCCTCCACTTT
TRBJ2-1	TRBD2	TRBV7-2	-	CASSLAGGRHNEQFF	TGTGCCAGCAGCCTAGCGGGAGGGCGACACAATGAGCAGTTCTTC
TRBJ2-3	-	TRBV11-2	-	CASSTPADTQYF	TGTGCCAGCAGCACCCCGGCAGATACGCAGTATTTT
TRBJ2-7	-	TRBV3-1	few	CASSRSGQYYEQYF	TGTGCCAGCAGCCGATCCGGACAGTACTACGAGCAGTACTTC
TRBJ2-2	-	TRBV4-2	few	CASSLPRRAGELFF	TGTGCCAGCAGCCTCCCACGGAGGGCCGGGGAGCTGTTTTTT
TRBJ2-7	-	TRBV7-9	many	CASSLTGALEQYF	TGTGCCAGCAGTCTAACGGGGGCTCTGGAGCAGTACTTC
TRBJ2-7	TRBD1	TRBV6-5	few	CASRLQGVTSEQYF	TGTGCCAGCAGATTACAGGGGGTAACATCCGAGCAGTACTTC
TRBJ2-7	-	TRBV20-1	-	CSAHRARGEQYF	TGCAGTGCACACCGGGCGCGGGGCGAGCAGTACTTC
TRBJ1-5	-	TRBV12-3/TRBV12-4	-	CASSLQATSNQPQHF	TGTGCCAGCAGCCTCCAGGCCACTAGCAATCAGCCCCAGCATTTT
TRBJ2-7	TRBD2	TRBV7-9	few	CASSLTSGRDSYEQYF	TGTGCCAGCAGCTTAACTAGCGGGAGGGATTCCTACGAGCAGTACTTC
TRBJ2-1	TRBD2	TRBV12-3/TRBV12-4	few	CASSFAAGGVDEQFF	TGTGCCAGCAGTTTCGCAGCGGGGGGAGTGGATGAGCAGTTCTTC
TRBJ2-1	-	TRBV7-2	-	CASSPQRENEQFF	TGTGCCAGCAGCCCCCAACGGGAGAATGAGCAGTTCTTC
TRBJ2-7	TRBD2	TRBV10-1	-	CASKGAGAHEQYF	TGCGCCAGCAAGGGAGCGGGGGCCCACGAGCAGTACTTC
TRBJ1-4	TRBD1	TRBV6-5	-	CASSYSSSGGGEKLFF	TGTGCCAGCAGTTACTCGAGTTCAGGGGGTGGTGAAAAACTGTTTTTT
TRBJ1-1	TRBD1	TRBV4-3	-	CASSPQGAGVAEAFF	TGCGCCAGCAGCCCCCAGGGGGCGGGTGTAGCTGAAGCTTTCTTT
TRBJ1-1	-	TRBV29-1	-	CSVASAIEAFF	TGCAGCGTTGCTTCGGCTATTGAAGCTTTCTTT
TRBJ1-5	-	TRBV15	few	CATSRVGVNQPQHF	TGTGCCACCAGCAGAGTGGGGGTAAATCAGCCCCAGCATTTT
TRBJ2-2	TRBD2	TRBV4-1	few	CASSRSRVLAGGNTGELFF	TGCGCCAGCAGCCGTTCGAGGGTCCTAGCGGGAGGAAACACCGGGGAGCTGTTTTTT
TRBJ2-2	-	TRBV11-2	-	CASSFRAFGELFF	TGTGCCAGCAGCTTTCGGGCCTTCGGGGAGCTGTTTTTT
TRBJ1-1	-	TRBV24-1	-	CATREDGNTEAFF	TGTGCCACCAGGGAAGACGGGAACACTGAAGCTTTCTTT
TRBJ2-2	-	TRBV5-6	many	CASSPFLGGTGELFF	TGTGCCAGCAGCCCATTTTTAGGGGGCACCGGGGAGCTGTTTTTT
TRBJ2-1	TRBD2	TRBV20-1	-	CSAARTSGNNEQFF	TGCAGTGCTGCCCGGACTAGCGGAAACAATGAGCAGTTCTTC
TRBJ2-1	-	TRBV6-1	few	CASRGLGRDYNEQFF	TGTGCCAGCAGGGGGCTGGGGCGGGACTACAATGAGCAGTTCTTC
TRBJ1-6	-	TRBV12-3/TRBV12-4	many	CASTDRSNSPLHF	TGTGCCAGCACGGACAGATCCAATTCACCCCTCCACTTT
TRBJ2-7	-	TRBV18	-	CASSPPDLSYEQYF	TGTGCCAGCTCACCACCAGATCTATCCTACGAGCAGTACTTC
TRBJ2-5	-	TRBV6-1	few	CASKATRGGAETQYF	TGTGCCAGCAAGGCGACCCGAGGGGGGGCGGAGACCCAGTACTTC
TRBJ2-3	-	TRBV14	few	CASSQDLGESTDTQYF	TGTGCCAGCAGCCAAGACCTGGGGGAAAGCACAGATACGCAGTATTTT
TRBJ2-1	TRBD2	TRBV24-1	few	CATSDLKTSGGTGNEQFF	TGTGCCACCAGTGATTTGAAGACTAGCGGGGGGACTGGCAATGAGCAGTTCTTC
TRBJ2-5	TRBD2	TRBV5-1	-	CASSGATGGQETQYF	TGCGCCAGCAGCGGCGCTACGGGGGGGCAAGAGACCCAGTACTTC
TRBJ2-2	-	TRBV10-3	few	CAISELGPTGELFF	TGTGCCATCAGTGAGTTGGGGCCCACCGGGGAGCTGTTTTTT
TRBJ2-7	-	TRBV7-2	few	CASSLAALSGAYEQYF	TGTGCCAGCAGCTTAGCTGCCTTATCCGGCGCCTACGAGCAGTACTTC
TRBJ2-5	TRBD2	TRBV30	-	CAWSVRGGLLETQYF	TGTGCCTGGAGTGTTCGGGGGGGTCTTTTGGAGACCCAGTACTTC
TRBJ2-3	-	TRBV7-9	-	CASSLGVGLDTQYF	TGTGCCAGCAGCTTAGGCGTCGGACTAGATACGCAGTATTTT
TRBJ2-7	TRBD2	TRBV29-1	many	CSVVLAAISYEQYF	TGCAGCGTTGTACTAGCGGCCATCTCCTACGAGCAGTACTTC
TRBJ2-1	TRBD2	TRBV12-3/TRBV12-4	-	CASSSGLAGNEQFF	TGTGCCAGCAGTTCCGGACTAGCGGGGAATGAGCAGTTCTTC
TRBJ1-5	-	TRBV12-3/TRBV12-4	few	CASSLSGKGYQPQHF	TGTGCCAGCAGTTTATCGGGGAAGGGGTATCAGCCCCAGCATTTT
TRBJ1-6	-	TRBV20-1	-	CSATGPGSPLHF	TGCAGTGCTACGGGACCCGGTTCACCCCTCCACTTT
TRBJ2-7	TRBD2	TRBV28	few	CASAPGPGLRELPYEQYF	TGTGCCAGCGCTCCAGGTCCCGGGTTGCGGGAGTTACCCTACGAGCAGTACTTC
TRBJ2-3	TRBD2	TRBV4-2	few	CASSQDIVAGGHADTQYF	TGTGCCAGCAGCCAAGATATTGTGGCGGGGGGCCATGCAGATACGCAGTATTTT
TRBJ2-6	-	TRBV5-1	-	CASRIGSSGANVLTF	TGCGCCAGCAGAATAGGGAGCTCTGGGGCCAACGTCCTGACTTTC